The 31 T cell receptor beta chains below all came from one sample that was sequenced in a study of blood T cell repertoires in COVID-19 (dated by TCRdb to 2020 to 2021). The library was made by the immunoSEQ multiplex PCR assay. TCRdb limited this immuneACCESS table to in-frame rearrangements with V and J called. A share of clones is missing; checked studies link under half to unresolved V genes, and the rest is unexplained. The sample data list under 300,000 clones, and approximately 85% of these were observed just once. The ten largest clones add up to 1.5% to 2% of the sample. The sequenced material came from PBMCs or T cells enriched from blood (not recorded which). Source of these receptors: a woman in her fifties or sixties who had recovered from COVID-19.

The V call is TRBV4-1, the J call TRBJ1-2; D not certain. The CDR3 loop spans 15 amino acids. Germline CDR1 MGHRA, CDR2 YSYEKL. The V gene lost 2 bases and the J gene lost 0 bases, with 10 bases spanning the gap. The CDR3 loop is CASSQIKSPNYGYTF. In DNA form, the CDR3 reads TGCGCCAGCAGCCAAATAAAGAGTCCTAACTATGGCTACACCTTC.

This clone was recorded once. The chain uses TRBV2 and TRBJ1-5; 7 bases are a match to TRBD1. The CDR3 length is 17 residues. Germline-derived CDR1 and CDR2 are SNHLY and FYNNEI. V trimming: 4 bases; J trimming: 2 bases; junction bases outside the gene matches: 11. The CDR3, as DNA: TGTGCCAGCAGTGGGGACAGCCTCTACCTGGGCAATCAGCCCCAGCATTTT. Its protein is CASSGDSLYLGNQPQHF.

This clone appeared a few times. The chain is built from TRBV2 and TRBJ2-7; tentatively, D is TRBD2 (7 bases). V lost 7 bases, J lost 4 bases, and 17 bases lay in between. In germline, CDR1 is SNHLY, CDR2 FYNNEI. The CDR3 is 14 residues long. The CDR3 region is CASNGRGSDYEQYF. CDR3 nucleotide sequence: TGTGCCAGCAATGGGAGGGGGAGTGATTACGAGCAGTACTTC.

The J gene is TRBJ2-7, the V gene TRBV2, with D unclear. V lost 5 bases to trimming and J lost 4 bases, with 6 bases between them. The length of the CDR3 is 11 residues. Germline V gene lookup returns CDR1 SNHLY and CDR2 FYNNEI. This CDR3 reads CASSYRYEQYF. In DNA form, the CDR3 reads TGTGCCAGCAGTTATAGATACGAGCAGTACTTC.

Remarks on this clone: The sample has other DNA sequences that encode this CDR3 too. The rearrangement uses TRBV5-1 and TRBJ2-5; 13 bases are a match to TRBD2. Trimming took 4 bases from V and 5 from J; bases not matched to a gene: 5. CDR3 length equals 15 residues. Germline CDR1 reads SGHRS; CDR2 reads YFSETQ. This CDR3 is CASSLGLAGVETQYF. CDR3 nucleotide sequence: TGCGCCAGCAGCCTCGGACTAGCGGGAGTTGAGACCCAGTACTTC.

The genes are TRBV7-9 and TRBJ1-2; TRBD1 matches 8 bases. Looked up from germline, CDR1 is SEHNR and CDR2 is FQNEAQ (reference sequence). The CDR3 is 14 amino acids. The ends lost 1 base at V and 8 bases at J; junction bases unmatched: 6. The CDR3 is CASSLGQGAEGYTF. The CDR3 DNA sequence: TGTGCCAGCAGCTTAGGCCAGGGGGCGGAGGGCTACACCTTC.

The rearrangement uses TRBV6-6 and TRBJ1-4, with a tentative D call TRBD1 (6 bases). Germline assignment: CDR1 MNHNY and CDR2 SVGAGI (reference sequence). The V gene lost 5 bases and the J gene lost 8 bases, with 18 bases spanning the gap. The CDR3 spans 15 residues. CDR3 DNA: TGTGCCAGCAGTACAGGTCGAACAGGGTACGAAAAACTGTTTTTT. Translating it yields CASSTGRTGYEKLFF.

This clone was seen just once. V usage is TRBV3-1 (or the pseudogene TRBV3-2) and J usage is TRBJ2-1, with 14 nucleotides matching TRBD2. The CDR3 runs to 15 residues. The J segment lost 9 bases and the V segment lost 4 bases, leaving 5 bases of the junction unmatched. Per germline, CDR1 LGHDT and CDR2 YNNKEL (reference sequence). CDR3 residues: CASSRGLAGGGEQFF. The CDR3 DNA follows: TGTGCCAGCAGCCGCGGACTAGCGGGAGGAGGTGAGCAGTTCTTC.

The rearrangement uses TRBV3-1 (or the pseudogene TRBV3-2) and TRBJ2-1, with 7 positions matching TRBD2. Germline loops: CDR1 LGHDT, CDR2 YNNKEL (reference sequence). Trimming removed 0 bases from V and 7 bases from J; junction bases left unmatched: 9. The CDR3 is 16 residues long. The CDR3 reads CASSQEWREPRNEQFF. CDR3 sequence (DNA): TGTGCCAGCAGCCAAGAATGGCGGGAGCCCCGAAATGAGCAGTTCTTC.

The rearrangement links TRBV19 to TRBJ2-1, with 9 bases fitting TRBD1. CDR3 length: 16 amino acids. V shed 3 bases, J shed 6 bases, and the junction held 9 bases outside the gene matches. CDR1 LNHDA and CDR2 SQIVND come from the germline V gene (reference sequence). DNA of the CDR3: TGTGCCAGTAGTATTGTGGGGGGACAGGGCCTCAATGAGCAGTTCTTC. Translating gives CASSIVGGQGLNEQFF.

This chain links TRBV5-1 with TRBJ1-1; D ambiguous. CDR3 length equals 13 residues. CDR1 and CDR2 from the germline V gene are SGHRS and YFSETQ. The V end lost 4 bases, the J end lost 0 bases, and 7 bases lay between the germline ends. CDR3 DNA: TGCGCCAGCAGCCTCACGGTGAACACTGAAGCTTTCTTT. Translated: CASSLTVNTEAFF.

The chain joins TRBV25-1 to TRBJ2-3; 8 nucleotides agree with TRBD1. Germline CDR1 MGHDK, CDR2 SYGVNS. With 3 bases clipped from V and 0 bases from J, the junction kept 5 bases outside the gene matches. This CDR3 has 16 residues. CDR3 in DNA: TGTGCCAGCAGTGACGGGACAGGCCCTAGCACAGATACGCAGTATTTT. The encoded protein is CASSDGTGPSTDTQYF.

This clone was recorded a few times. The CDR3 DNA sequence: TGTGCCTGGAGTCCTATCCCCTACGAGCAGTACTTC. It translates to CAWSPIPYEQYF. V is TRBV30 and J is TRBJ2-7; no firm D call. CDR3 size: 12 residues. Trimming took off 2 bases at V and 2 bases at J, with 7 bases between the two ends. Germline CDR1 reads GTSNPN; CDR2 reads SVGIG (reference sequence).

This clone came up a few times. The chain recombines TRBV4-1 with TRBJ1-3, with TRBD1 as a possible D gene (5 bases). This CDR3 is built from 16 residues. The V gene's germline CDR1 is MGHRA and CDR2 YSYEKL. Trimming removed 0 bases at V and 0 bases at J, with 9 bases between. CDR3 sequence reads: CASSQEGGASGNTIYF. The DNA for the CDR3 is TGCGCCAGCAGCCAAGAGGGAGGGGCCTCTGGAAACACCATATATTTT.

The CDR3 reads CASSLGARGQDTGELFF. The CDR3 nucleotides read TGTGCCAGCAGCTTGGGGGCCAGGGGTCAGGACACCGGGGAGCTGTTTTTT. The chain is built from TRBV5-8 and TRBJ2-2, with TRBD1 as a possible D gene (6 bases). CDR3 size: 17 residues. Trimming took 0 bases from V and 3 from J, leaving 15 bases between them. Germline lookup yields CDR1 SGHTS and CDR2 YDEGEE.

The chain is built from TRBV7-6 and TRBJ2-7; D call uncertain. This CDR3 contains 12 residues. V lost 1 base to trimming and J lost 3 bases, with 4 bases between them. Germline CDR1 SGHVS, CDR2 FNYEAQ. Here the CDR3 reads CASSLDNYEQYF. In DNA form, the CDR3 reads TGTGCCAGCAGCTTAGATAACTACGAGCAGTACTTC.

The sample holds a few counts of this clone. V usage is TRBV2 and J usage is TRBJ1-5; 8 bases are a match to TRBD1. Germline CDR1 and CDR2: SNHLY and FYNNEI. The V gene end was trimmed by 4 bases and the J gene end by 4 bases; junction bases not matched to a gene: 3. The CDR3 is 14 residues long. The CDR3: CASSGDRKNQPQHF. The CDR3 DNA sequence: TGTGCCAGCAGTGGGGACAGGAAAAATCAGCCCCAGCATTTT.

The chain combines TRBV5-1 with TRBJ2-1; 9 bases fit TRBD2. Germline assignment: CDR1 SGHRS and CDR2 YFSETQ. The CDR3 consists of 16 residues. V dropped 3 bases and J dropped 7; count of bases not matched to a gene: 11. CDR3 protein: CASSWRSSGSGNEQFF. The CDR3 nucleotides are TGCGCCAGCAGCTGGCGAAGTAGCGGGAGCGGAAATGAGCAGTTCTTC. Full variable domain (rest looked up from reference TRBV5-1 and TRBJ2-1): KAGVTQTPRYLIKTRGQQVTLSCSPISGHRSVSWYQQTPGQGLQFLFEYFSETQRNKGNFPGRFSGRQFSNSRSEMNVSTLELGDSALYLCASSWRSSGSGNEQFFGPGTRLTVL.

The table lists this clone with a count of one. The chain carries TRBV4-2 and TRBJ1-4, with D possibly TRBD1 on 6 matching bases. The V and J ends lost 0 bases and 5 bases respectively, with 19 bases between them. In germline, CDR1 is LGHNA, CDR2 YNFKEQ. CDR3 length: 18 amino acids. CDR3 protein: CASSQDLWTARQNEKLFF. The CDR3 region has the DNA TGTGCCAGCAGCCAAGATCTTTGGACAGCTCGCCAAAATGAAAAACTGTTTTTT.

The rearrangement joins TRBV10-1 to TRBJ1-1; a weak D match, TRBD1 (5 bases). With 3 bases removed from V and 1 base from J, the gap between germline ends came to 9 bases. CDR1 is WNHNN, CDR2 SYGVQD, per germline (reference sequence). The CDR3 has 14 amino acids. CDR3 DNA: TGCGCCAGCAGTGAAGCCAGGGAGAACACTGAAGCTTTCTTT. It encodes CASSEARENTEAFF.

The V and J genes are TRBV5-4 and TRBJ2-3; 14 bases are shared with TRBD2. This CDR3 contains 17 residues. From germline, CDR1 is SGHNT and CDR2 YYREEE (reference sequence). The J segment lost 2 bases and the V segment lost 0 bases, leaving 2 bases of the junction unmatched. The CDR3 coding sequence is TGTGCCAGCAGCTTGGGGACTAGCGGGAGGACCACAGATACGCAGTATTTT. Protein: CASSLGTSGRTTDTQYF.

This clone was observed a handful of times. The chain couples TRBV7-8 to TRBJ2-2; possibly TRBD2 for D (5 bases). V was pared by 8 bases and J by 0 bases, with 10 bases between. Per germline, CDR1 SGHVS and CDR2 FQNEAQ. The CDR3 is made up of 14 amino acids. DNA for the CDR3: TGTGCCAGCCGGACTCGCCCGAACACCGGGGAGCTGTTTTTT. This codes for CASRTRPNTGELFF.

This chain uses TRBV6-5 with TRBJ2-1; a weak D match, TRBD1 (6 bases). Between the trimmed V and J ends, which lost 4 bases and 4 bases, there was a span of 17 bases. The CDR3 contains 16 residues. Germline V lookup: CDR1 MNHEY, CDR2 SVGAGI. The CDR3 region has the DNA TGTGCCAGCAGTTCGACCGGGACAAGGTTATACAATGAGCAGTTCTTC. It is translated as CASSSTGTRLYNEQFF.

This CDR3 reads CASSDLSDTDTQYF. CDR3 in DNA: TGTGCCAGCTCAGACCTTAGCGACACAGATACGCAGTATTTT. V usage is TRBV18 and J usage is TRBJ2-3; maybe TRBD2 (5 bases). The CDR3 extends over 14 amino acids. Trimming shortened V by 5 bases and J by 2 bases, and 11 bases separated the two germline ends. Germline V gene lookup returns CDR1 KGHSH and CDR2 LQKENI.

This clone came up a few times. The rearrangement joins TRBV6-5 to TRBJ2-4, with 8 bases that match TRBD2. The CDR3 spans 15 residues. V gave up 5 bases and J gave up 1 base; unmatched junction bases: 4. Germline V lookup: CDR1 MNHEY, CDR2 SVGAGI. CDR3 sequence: CASSPGGRAKNIQYF. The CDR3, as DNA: TGTGCCAGCAGTCCGGGCGGGAGGGCCAAAAACATTCAGTACTTC.

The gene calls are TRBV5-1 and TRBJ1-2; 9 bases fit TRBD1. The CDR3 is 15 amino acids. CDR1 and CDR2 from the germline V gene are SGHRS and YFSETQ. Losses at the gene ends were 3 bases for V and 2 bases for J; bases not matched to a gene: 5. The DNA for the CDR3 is TGCGCCAGCAGCTACGGGGACAGGGAGAACTATGGCTACACCTTC. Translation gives CASSYGDRENYGYTF.

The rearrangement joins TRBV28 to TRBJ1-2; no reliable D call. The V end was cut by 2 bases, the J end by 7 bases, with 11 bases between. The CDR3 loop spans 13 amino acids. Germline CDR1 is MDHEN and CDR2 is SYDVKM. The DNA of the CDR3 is TGTGCCAGCAGTTTAAGAGCCGGTTTTGGCTACACCTTC. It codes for CASSLRAGFGYTF.

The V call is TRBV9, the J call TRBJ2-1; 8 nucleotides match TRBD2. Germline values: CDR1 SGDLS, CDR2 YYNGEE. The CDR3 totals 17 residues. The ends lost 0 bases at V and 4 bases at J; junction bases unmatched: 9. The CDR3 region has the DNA TGTGCCAGCAGCGTAGTCGGGAGGGCACTCCCGTACAATGAGCAGTTCTTC. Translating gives CASSVVGRALPYNEQFF.

Written as DNA, the CDR3 is TGTGCCAGCAGTGAAAGGGGGACAGGGGGCGACTCTGGAAACACCATATATTTT. Translation: CASSERGTGGDSGNTIYF. The V and J genes are TRBV2 and TRBJ1-3; 12 bases are shared with TRBD1. There are 18 residues in the CDR3. The V segment lost 2 bases and the J segment 0 bases; nucleotides outside the gene matches: 5. The V gene's germline CDR1 is SNHLY and CDR2 FYNNEI.

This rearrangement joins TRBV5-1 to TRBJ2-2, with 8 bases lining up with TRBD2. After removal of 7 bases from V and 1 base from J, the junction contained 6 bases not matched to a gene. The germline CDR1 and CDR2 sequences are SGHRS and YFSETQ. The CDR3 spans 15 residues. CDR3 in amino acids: CASQLLAENTGELFF. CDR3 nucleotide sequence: TGCGCCAGCCAACTACTAGCGGAGAACACCGGGGAGCTGTTTTTT.

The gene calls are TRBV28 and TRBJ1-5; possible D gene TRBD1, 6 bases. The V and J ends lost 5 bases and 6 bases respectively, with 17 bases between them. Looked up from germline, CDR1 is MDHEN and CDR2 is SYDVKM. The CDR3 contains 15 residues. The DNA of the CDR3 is TGTGCCAGCAGTCTAACCAGGGGATTGGGTCAGCCCCAGCATTTT. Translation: CASSLTRGLGQPQHF.